This TCR beta chain was documented in a study of cytomegalovirus exposure and HLA in healthy donors. This clone was seen only a few times. The CDR3 totals 15 residues. Germline CDR1 MNHNY, CDR2 SVGAGI (reference sequence). The ends lost 5 bases at V and 5 bases at J; junction bases unmatched: 5. The PCR ran on 60 Vbeta and 13 Jbeta primers. Method: immunoSEQ multiplex PCR; TCRdb's copy keeps in-frame clones and lacks some. Among some 110,000 clones listed, about 74% were seen once. The sequenced sample consisted of PBMCs. This sequence originates from a young man in good health and CMV-seropositive. V and J are TRBV6-6 and TRBJ1-6; TRBD1 matches 8 bases. The CDR3 region is CASSQTGANNSPLHF. CDR3 coding DNA: TGTGCCAGCAGTCAGACAGGGGCTAATAATTCACCCCTCCACTTT.